The rows below give T cell receptor beta chains drawn from one sample of a study of CD8+ T cells in alopecia areata. TCRdb's table, derived via immunoSEQ multiplex PCR, lists solely in-frame clones and lacks some. Of about 180,000 clones listed, about 53% are singletons. The material was CD8+ T cells sorted from blood, obtained at week 24, from a patient treated with tofacitinib. The receptors shown here come from a human donor with alopecia areata. Each CDR3 is given with its conserved first and last residue. The order of the fields is V gene, D gene, clone size, J gene, CDR3 DNA, CDR3 protein. The D gene is left open where the match is weak. Clone sizes are given selectively: once, few, many, or a class where the clone is expanded.

V: TRBV9; D: NA; size: NA; J: TRBJ2-2; DNA: TGTGCCAGCAGCGGAGGGGAGGCCGGGGAGCTGTTTTTT; CDR3: CASSGGEAGELFF
V: TRBV27; D: NA; size: few; J: TRBJ2-1; DNA: TGTGCCAGCAGTTTCGGGACCCATGAGCAGTTCTTC; CDR3: CASSFGTHEQFF
V: TRBV4-3; D: NA; size: few; J: TRBJ1-1; DNA: TGCGCCAGCAGCCAAGACTCCCTAGGGGCCGTGAACACTGAAGCTTTCTTT; CDR3: CASSQDSLGAVNTEAFF
V: TRBV6-6; D: TRBD1; size: NA; J: TRBJ1-4; DNA: TGTGCCAGCAATGACAGGGCCGGTGAAAAACTGTTTTTT; CDR3: CASNDRAGEKLFF
V: TRBV5-4; D: NA; size: NA; J: TRBJ1-1; DNA: TGTGCCAGCAGCTTGGAGGAGGGTAAAGCTTTCTTT; CDR3: CASSLEEGKAFF
V: TRBV25-1; D: NA; size: NA; J: TRBJ2-1; DNA: TGTGCCAGCAGTGAATACGGCAGGAGCGCTTACAATGAGCAGTTCTTC; CDR3: CASSEYGRSAYNEQFF
V: TRBV11-2; D: TRBD1; size: NA; J: TRBJ2-2; DNA: TGTGCCAGCAGCCAGACGGGACAGCCGAACACCGGGGAGCTGTTTTTT; CDR3: CASSQTGQPNTGELFF
V: TRBV29-1; D: NA; size: once; J: TRBJ2-7; DNA: TGCAGCGTTGAAAAACTTAGCAGTGGGGGGACTCACTCCTACGAGCAGTACTTC; CDR3: CSVEKLSSGGTHSYEQYF
V: TRBV11-2; D: NA; size: NA; J: TRBJ1-1; DNA: TGTGCCAGCAGCCCCTTCGAGGGGATGAACACTGAAGCTTTCTTT; CDR3: CASSPFEGMNTEAFF
V: TRBV19; D: NA; size: NA; J: TRBJ1-2; DNA: TGTGCCAGTAGACCCGACGGGGGCGATGGCTACACCTTC; CDR3: CASRPDGGDGYTF
V: TRBV11-2; D: NA; size: NA; J: TRBJ2-7; DNA: TGTGCCAGCAGCTTAAGGCCGAGTTTCGACGAGCAGTACTTC; CDR3: CASSLRPSFDEQYF
V: TRBV29-1; D: TRBD2; size: NA; J: TRBJ2-1; DNA: TGCAGCGTTGAAGGTAGCGGGGGGGCCGACAATGAGCAGTTCTTC; CDR3: CSVEGSGGADNEQFF
V: TRBV4-3; D: NA; size: NA; J: TRBJ2-7; DNA: TGCGCCAGCAGCCAAGATTCGGCCCGAACCTACGAGCAGTACTTC; CDR3: CASSQDSARTYEQYF
V: TRBV4-3; D: TRBD1; size: NA; J: TRBJ2-5; DNA: TGCGCCAGCAGCGAGGACAGGGGTGAAGAGACCCAGTACTTC; CDR3: CASSEDRGEETQYF
V: TRBV4-1; D: TRBD1; size: few; J: TRBJ2-1; DNA: TGCGCCAGCAGCCAAGATGGGACAGGAACCAATGAGCAGTTCTTC; CDR3: CASSQDGTGTNEQFF
V: TRBV25-1; D: NA; size: NA; J: TRBJ2-3; DNA: TGTGCCAGCAAAGGAGATACGCAGTATTTT; CDR3: CASKGDTQYF
V: TRBV4-3; D: TRBD1; size: few; J: TRBJ2-1; DNA: TGCGCCAGCAGCCTCGAGACAGGGGGTTTCAATGAGCAGTTCTTC; CDR3: CASSLETGGFNEQFF
V: TRBV27; D: NA; size: few; J: TRBJ2-7; DNA: TGTGCCAGCAGTCTTTGGCCATCCGGGGGGCGAGAGCAGTACTTC; CDR3: CASSLWPSGGREQYF
V: TRBV4-3; D: NA; size: NA; J: TRBJ2-3; DNA: TGCGCCAGCAGCCTATACAGGGATTCCACAGATACGCAGTATTTT; CDR3: CASSLYRDSTDTQYF
V: TRBV30; D: NA; size: NA; J: TRBJ2-7; DNA: TGTGCCTGGAGACGGGCCGCGAGCTCCTACGAGCAGTACTTC; CDR3: CAWRRAASSYEQYF
V: TRBV4-1; D: NA; size: few; J: TRBJ1-4; DNA: TGCGCCAGCAGCCAAGATCGAGGGCAGAATAATGAAAAACTGTTTTTT; CDR3: CASSQDRGQNNEKLFF
V: TRBV30; D: NA; size: NA; J: TRBJ1-2; DNA: TGTGCCTGCCCAAACGGGGGATACTATGGCTACACCTTC; CDR3: CACPNGGYYGYTF
V: TRBV12-5; D: NA; size: few; J: TRBJ2-4; DNA: TGTGCTAGTGGTTTGGAACAGGGCCCGGGGGACATTCAGTACTTC; CDR3: CASGLEQGPGDIQYF
V: TRBV23-1; D: TRBD1; size: few; J: TRBJ1-1; DNA: TGCGCCAGCAGTCCCAGGGACAGGGGGCAGGGAGCTTTCTTT; CDR3: CASSPRDRGQGAFF
V: TRBV29-1; D: NA; size: NA; J: TRBJ2-7; DNA: TGCAGCGTTGAATGGGGCGCCTCCTACGAGCAGTACTTC; CDR3: CSVEWGASYEQYF
V: TRBV29-1; D: TRBD1; size: NA; J: TRBJ2-1; DNA: TGCAGCGTTGTGACAGGGAACAAGCAGTTCTTC; CDR3: CSVVTGNKQFF
V: TRBV27; D: NA; size: NA; J: TRBJ2-7; DNA: TGTGCCAGCAGTCCCACTGGGTACGAGCAGTACTTC; CDR3: CASSPTGYEQYF
V: TRBV11-2; D: NA; size: NA; J: TRBJ1-6; DNA: TGTGCCAGCAGCTCACTAGGAGGGGGGTCACCCCTCCACTTT; CDR3: CASSSLGGGSPLHF
V: TRBV9; D: NA; size: few; J: TRBJ2-1; DNA: TGTGCCAGCAGCACCAGCGTTCGCAATGAGCAGTTCTTC; CDR3: CASSTSVRNEQFF
V: TRBV25-1; D: NA; size: NA; J: TRBJ2-2; DNA: TGTGCCAGCAGTGCCGGTTGGGGGAGGAGCACCGGGGAGCTGTTTTTT; CDR3: CASSAGWGRSTGELFF
V: TRBV27; D: NA; size: NA; J: TRBJ2-7; DNA: TGTGCCAGCAGGCCGGGAGCGACCTACGAGCAGTACTTC; CDR3: CASRPGATYEQYF
V: TRBV7-9; D: NA; size: NA; J: TRBJ1-5; DNA: TGTGCCAGCAGCTTAGCCGATCAGCCCCAGCATTTT; CDR3: CASSLADQPQHF
V: TRBV10-3; D: NA; size: NA; J: TRBJ2-3; DNA: TGTGCCATCGGATTAGGGACCGCTAGCACAGATACGCAGTATTTT; CDR3: CAIGLGTASTDTQYF
V: TRBV27; D: NA; size: NA; J: TRBJ2-5; DNA: TGTGCCAGCAAAATGGGCGGGGGCATATGGGAGACCCAGTACTTC; CDR3: CASKMGGGIWETQYF
V: TRBV4-3; D: TRBD1; size: NA; J: TRBJ1-6; DNA: TGCGCCAGCAGCCAAGACCGGGACAGGCAATCACCCCTCCACTTT; CDR3: CASSQDRDRQSPLHF
V: TRBV29-1; D: NA; size: NA; J: TRBJ2-1; DNA: TGCAGCGTTGAAGTCGTCGGGGGCAACTCCTACAATGAGCAGTTCTTC; CDR3: CSVEVVGGNSYNEQFF
V: TRBV7-2; D: NA; size: few; J: TRBJ1-1; DNA: TGTGCCAGCAGCTTAGACGTCGCGAACACTGAAGCTTTCTTT; CDR3: CASSLDVANTEAFF
V: TRBV9; D: TRBD2; size: NA; J: TRBJ2-7; DNA: TGTGCCAGCAGCGTAGGTTACGGGAGGAAAATCTACGAGCAGTACTTC; CDR3: CASSVGYGRKIYEQYF
V: TRBV4-2; D: TRBD1; size: few; J: TRBJ1-2; DNA: TGTGCCAGCAGCCAGCTTACTACAGGGGAGAGGGCCTCATACTTC; CDR3: CASSQLTTGERASYF